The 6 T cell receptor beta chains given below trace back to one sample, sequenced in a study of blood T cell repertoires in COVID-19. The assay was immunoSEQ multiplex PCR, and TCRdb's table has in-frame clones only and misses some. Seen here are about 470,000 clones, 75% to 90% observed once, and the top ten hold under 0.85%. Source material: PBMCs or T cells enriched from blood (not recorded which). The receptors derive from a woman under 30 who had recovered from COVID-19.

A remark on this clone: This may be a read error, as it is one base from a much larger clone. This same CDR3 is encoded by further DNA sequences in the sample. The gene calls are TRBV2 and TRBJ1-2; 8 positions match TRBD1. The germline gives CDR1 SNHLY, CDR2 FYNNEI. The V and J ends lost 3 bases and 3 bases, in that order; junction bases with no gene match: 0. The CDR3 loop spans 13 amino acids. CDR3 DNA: TGTGCCAGCAGTGAGACAGGGGACTATGGCTACACCTTC. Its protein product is CASSETGDYGYTF.

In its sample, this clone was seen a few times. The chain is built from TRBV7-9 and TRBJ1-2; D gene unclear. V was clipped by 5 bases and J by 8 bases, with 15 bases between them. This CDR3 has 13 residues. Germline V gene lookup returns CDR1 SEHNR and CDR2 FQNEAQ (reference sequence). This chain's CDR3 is CASSTAEEGGYTF. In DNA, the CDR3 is TGTGCCAGCAGCACGGCCGAGGAGGGCGGCTACACCTTC. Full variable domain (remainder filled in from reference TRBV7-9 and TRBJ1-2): DTGVSQNPRHKITKRGQNVTFRCDPISEHNRLYWYRQTLGQGPEFLTYFQNEAQLEKSRLLSDRFSAERPKGSFSTLEIQRTEQGDSAMYLCASSTAEEGGYTFGSGTRLTVV.

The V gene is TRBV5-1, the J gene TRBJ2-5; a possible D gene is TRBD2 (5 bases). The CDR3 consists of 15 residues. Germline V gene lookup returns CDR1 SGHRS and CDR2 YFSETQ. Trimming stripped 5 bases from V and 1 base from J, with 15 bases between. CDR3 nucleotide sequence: TGCGCCAGCAGTAGAGGGTCGGGCCTCCAAGAGACCCAGTACTTC. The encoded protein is CASSRGSGLQETQYF. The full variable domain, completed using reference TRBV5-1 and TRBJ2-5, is KAGVTQTPRYLIKTRGQQVTLSCSPISGHRSVSWYQQTPGQGLQFLFEYFSETQRNKGNFPGRFSGRQFSNSRSEMNVSTLELGDSALYLCASSRGSGLQETQYFGPGTRLLVL.

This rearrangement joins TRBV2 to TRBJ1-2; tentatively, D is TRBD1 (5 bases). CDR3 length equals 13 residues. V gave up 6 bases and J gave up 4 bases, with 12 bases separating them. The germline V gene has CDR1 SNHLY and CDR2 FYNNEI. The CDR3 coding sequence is TGTGCCAGCAGGAACCCAGGGTTCTATGGCTACACCTTC. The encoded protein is CASRNPGFYGYTF.

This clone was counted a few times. In DNA, the CDR3 is TGTGCCAGCAGCTTAGAGGGACAGGGGACTCAGCCCCAGCATTTT. As protein: CASSLEGQGTQPQHF. The chain combines TRBV7-8 with TRBJ1-5; 10 nucleotides align to TRBD1. This CDR3 is 15 amino acids long. Germline trimming cut 1 base from V and 6 bases from J; bases unmatched to any gene: 3. Germline loops: CDR1 SGHVS, CDR2 FQNEAQ. Variable domain in full (rest from reference TRBV7-8 and TRBJ1-5): GAGVSQSPRYKVAKRGQDVALRCDPISGHVSLFWYQQALGQGPEFLTYFQNEAQLDKSGLPSDRFFAERPEGSVSTLKIQRTQQEDSAVYLCASSLEGQGTQPQHFGDGTRLSIL.

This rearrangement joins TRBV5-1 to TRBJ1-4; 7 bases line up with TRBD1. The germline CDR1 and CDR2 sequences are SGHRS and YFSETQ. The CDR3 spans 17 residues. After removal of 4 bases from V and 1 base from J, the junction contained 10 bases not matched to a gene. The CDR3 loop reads CASSLQGGGGTNEKLFF. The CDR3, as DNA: TGCGCCAGCAGCCTCCAGGGGGGTGGAGGAACTAATGAAAAACTGTTTTTT.